Below are 30 T cell receptor beta chains sequenced from a single sample in a study of OX40 agonist ivuxolimab in advanced cancers. The repertoire was sequenced with immunoSEQ multiplex PCR; TCRdb's copy has only in-frame clones and lacks some. The sample gives around 89,000 clones, roughly 93% of which show up once; roughly 0.64% is in the top ten. This specimen consisted of CD4+ or CD8+ T cells sorted from blood, obtained in a trial of the OX40 agonist ivuxolimab. The receptors here all came from an adult with an advanced solid tumor such as melanoma, head and neck, liver or kidney cancer.

This clone was counted a single time. The chain joins TRBV27 to TRBJ2-1, with 12 bases that match TRBD2. V dropped 8 bases and J dropped 4; count of bases not matched to a gene: 9. The CDR3 runs to 16 residues. Germline V lookup: CDR1 MNHEY, CDR2 SMNVEV (reference sequence). The CDR3 region has the DNA TGTGCCAGCGGAACTAGCGGGAGGCATGGATACAATGAGCAGTTCTTC. Encoded protein: CASGTSGRHGYNEQFF.

The chain combines TRBV28 with TRBJ1-2; a possible D gene is TRBD1 (6 bases). V was cut by 4 bases and J by 2 bases, with 14 bases left in between. CDR1 MDHEN and CDR2 SYDVKM come from the germline V gene. The CDR3 consists of 15 residues. The CDR3 region has the DNA TGTGCCAGCAGTTCCCTCGGGGGCGCGAACTATGGCTACACCTTC. Amino acids: CASSSLGGANYGYTF.

This clone was detected only once. V gene TRBV14 combines with J gene TRBJ1-4; D is ambiguous. V lost 4 bases and J 10 bases, leaving 16 bases between the germline ends. Germline V gene data show CDR1 as SGHDN and CDR2 as FVKESK. The CDR3 loop spans 14 amino acids. CDR3 loop: CASSPPKVVRKLFF. CDR3 sequence (DNA): TGTGCCAGCAGCCCCCCAAAGGTCGTCAGAAAACTGTTTTTT.

This rearrangement joins TRBV5-4 to TRBJ2-7; 7 nucleotides match TRBD1. V lost 2 bases to trimming and J lost 1 base; unmatched junction nucleotides: 3. Germline V gives CDR1 SGHNT, CDR2 YYREEE (reference sequence). CDR3 length equals 14 residues. CDR3 sequence (DNA): TGTGCCAGCAGCTTACAGGGGTTTTCCTACGAGCAGTACTTC. Translating gives CASSLQGFSYEQYF.

The chain carries TRBV6-5 and TRBJ2-4; 7 bases match TRBD1. The CDR3 has 15 amino acids. The V and J ends lost 0 bases and 8 bases, in that order; junction bases with no gene match: 7. Germline CDR1 reads MNHEY; CDR2 reads SVGAGI. In DNA form, the CDR3 reads TGTGCCAGCAGTTACTCGAGGCAGGGGGTTGACATTCAGTACTTC. Translation gives CASSYSRQGVDIQYF.

The chain is built from TRBV30 and TRBJ2-6, with 10 bases identical to TRBD1. Unmatched junction bases numbered 8, after V lost 2 bases and J lost 1 base. Germline V lookup: CDR1 GTSNPN, CDR2 SVGIG (reference sequence). The CDR3 sequence is 18 residues long. The CDR3 loop is CAWSHTGTGVSGANVLTF. CDR3 sequence (DNA): TGTGCCTGGAGTCACACCGGGACAGGGGTTTCTGGGGCCAACGTCCTGACTTTC.

As to this clone: Other DNA sequences from this sample encode an identical CDR3 as well. This chain connects TRBV5-1 to TRBJ2-5, with TRBD2 matching 7 bases. The CDR3 totals 14 residues. Germline loops: CDR1 SGHRS, CDR2 YFSETQ. V shed 4 bases, J shed 2 bases, and the junction held 5 bases outside the gene matches. CDR3 bases: TGCGCCAGCAGCCGAGGGGAGGGGCAAGAGACCCAGTACTTC. It encodes CASSRGEGQETQYF.

V is TRBV18 and J is TRBJ2-2, with D possibly matching TRBD2 (6 bases). V was clipped by 1 base and J by 6 bases, with 6 bases between them. Germline V CDR1 and CDR2: KGHSH, LQKENI. CDR3 length equals 13 residues. CDR3 nucleotide sequence: TGTGCCAGCTCACCACGGGGGGCCGGGGAGCTGTTTTTT. Protein sequence: CASSPRGAGELFF.

The chain employs TRBV27 and TRBJ1-1; tentative D call: TRBD1 (6 bases). The CDR3 contains 14 residues. Germline values: CDR1 MNHEY, CDR2 SMNVEV (reference sequence). The V and J ends lost 3 bases and 4 bases respectively, with 12 bases between them. The chain's CDR3 is CASSLGQGSTEAFF. Written as DNA, the CDR3 is TGTGCCAGCAGTTTGGGGCAGGGGAGCACTGAAGCTTTCTTT.

The chain employs TRBV30 and TRBJ2-7, with TRBD1 matching 9 bases. Germline CDR1 reads GTSNPN; CDR2 reads SVGIG (reference sequence). This CDR3 is 18 amino acids long. Trimming removed 1 base from V and 1 base from J; junction bases left unmatched: 14. CDR3 amino acids: CAWSAVGMGQGISYEQYF. In DNA, the CDR3 is TGTGCCTGGAGTGCGGTAGGAATGGGACAGGGAATTTCCTACGAGCAGTACTTC.

The rearrangement links TRBV19 to TRBJ1-1; D unclear. The V gene lost 3 bases and the J gene lost 1 base, with 6 bases spanning the gap. This CDR3 contains 13 residues. In germline, CDR1 is LNHDA, CDR2 SQIVND (reference sequence). CDR3 DNA: TGTGCCAGTAGTATGTCAGGGAACACTGAAGCTTTCTTT. It specifies CASSMSGNTEAFF. The full variable domain, rest sourced from reference TRBV19 and TRBJ1-1, is DGGITQSPKYLFRKEGQNVTLSCEQNLNHDAMYWYRQDPGQGLRLIYYSQIVNDFQKGDIAEGYSVSREKKESFPLTVTSAQKNPTAFYLCASSMSGNTEAFFGQGTRLTVV.

The rearrangement uses TRBV2 and TRBJ2-7, with 11 bases lining up with TRBD2. Germline CDR1 SNHLY, CDR2 FYNNEI. The CDR3 has 13 amino acids. V shed 6 bases, J shed 11 bases, and the junction held 9 bases outside the gene matches. CDR3 nucleotides: TGTGCCAGCAGGACTAGCGGGGCCCCCCGGGAGTACTTC. This encodes CASRTSGAPREYF. The full variable domain, rest sourced from reference TRBV2 and TRBJ2-7, is EPEVTQTPSHQVTQMGQEVILRCVPISNHLYFYWYRQILGQKVEFLVSFYNNEISEKSEIFDDQFSVERPDGSNFTLKIRSTKLEDSAMYFCASRTSGAPREYFGPGTRLTVT.

The rearrangement joins TRBV7-2 to TRBJ2-1, with 12 bases aligning to TRBD1. The germline V gene has CDR1 SGHTA and CDR2 FQGNSA. The V segment lost 6 bases and the J segment 8 bases; nucleotides outside the gene matches: 11. This CDR3 region has 16 residues. The CDR3 region is CASRPSGTGGWDEQFF. In DNA, the CDR3 is TGTGCCAGCAGACCATCGGGGACAGGGGGCTGGGATGAGCAGTTCTTC. The variable domain in full, completed from reference TRBV7-2 and TRBJ2-1, reads GAGVSQSPSNKVTEKGKDVELRCDPISGHTALYWYRQSLGQGLEFLIYFQGNSAPDKSGLPSDRFSAERTGGSVSTLTIQRTQQEDSAVYLCASRPSGTGGWDEQFFGPGTRLTVL.

The chain is built from TRBV27 and TRBJ2-6; D tentatively fits TRBD1 or TRBD2 (6 bases each). CDR1 and CDR2 (germline): MNHEY, SMNVEV (reference sequence). The CDR3 has 17 amino acids. Deletions cut 4 bases from V and 2 bases from J, with 15 bases between. CDR3: CASSYNVGGTGANVLTF. As DNA, the CDR3 is TGTGCCAGCAGTTATAACGTGGGGGGCACTGGGGCCAACGTCCTGACTTTC. Full variable domain (outside the CDR3, taken from reference TRBV27 and TRBJ2-6): EAQVTQNPRYLITVTGKKLTVTCSQNMNHEYMSWYRQDPGLGLRQIYYSMNVEVTDKGDVPEGYKVSRKEKRNFPLILESPSPNQTSLYFCASSYNVGGTGANVLTFGAGSRLTVL.

This chain joins TRBV6-5 and TRBJ1-6; 8 nucleotides agree with TRBD1. Germline V lookup: CDR1 MNHEY, CDR2 SVGAGI. The CDR3 runs 13 residues. Losses at the gene ends were 6 bases for V and 12 bases for J; bases not matched to a gene: 7. CDR3 nucleotides: TGTGCCAGCAGGCTAGGACAGGGCGGACCCCTCCACTTT. This codes for CASRLGQGGPLHF.

This sequence joins TRBV6-5 and TRBJ1-5; D ambiguous. V was cut by 0 bases and J by 6 bases, with 9 bases left in between. This CDR3 spans 14 amino acids. Germline V gene lookup returns CDR1 MNHEY and CDR2 SVGAGI. The CDR3 nucleotides are TGTGCCAGCAGTTACTCGACGGCTGGTCAGCCCCAGCATTTT. It specifies CASSYSTAGQPQHF.

The count of this clone is one. J is TRBJ2-5 and V is TRBV7-2; 9 bases line up with TRBD1. In germline, CDR1 is SGHTA, CDR2 FQGNSA. The CDR3 consists of 14 residues. After removal of 4 bases from V and 5 bases from J, the junction contained 5 bases not matched to a gene. The CDR3 DNA sequence: TGTGCCAGCAGCTACTCGACAGGGGGGGAGACCCAGTACTTC. This sequence encodes CASSYSTGGETQYF.

Comment on this clone: The DNA is left out, because the CDR3 cannot be placed on it with certainty; the CDR3 is given as TCRdb lists it. V is TRBV27 and J is TRBJ2-1; the table names TRBD1, a call not compared with the DNA. Germline assignment: CDR1 MNHEY and CDR2 SMNVEV (reference sequence). The CDR3 is 19 amino acids in total, end residues counted. CDR3 amino acids: CASSFFGQGTGGPRNVQFF.

This chain links TRBV18 with TRBJ2-6, with no clear D. V was shortened by 7 bases and J by 4 bases, with 11 bases between the two germline ends. From germline, CDR1 is KGHSH and CDR2 LQKENI. The CDR3 is made up of 14 amino acids. The CDR3 DNA is TGTGCCAGCTTTAAAGGTGCCGGGGCCAACGTCCTGACTTTC. This codes for CASFKGAGANVLTF.

The V call is TRBV7-9, the J call TRBJ2-6, with 13 bases lining up with TRBD2. There are 18 residues in the CDR3. The germline V gene has CDR1 SEHNR and CDR2 FQNEAQ (reference sequence). The V and J ends lost 4 bases and 1 base, in that order; junction bases with no gene match: 4. CDR3 region: CASSSLAGGPSGANVLTF. In DNA, the CDR3 is TGTGCCAGCAGCTCACTAGCGGGAGGGCCTTCTGGGGCCAACGTCCTGACTTTC.

The chain combines TRBV7-8 with TRBJ1-4; weak D call: TRBD1 (5 bases). The CDR3 runs 14 residues. The germline CDR1 and CDR2 sequences are SGHVS and FQNEAQ. Trimming cost V 3 bases and J 7 bases, with 12 bases left between them. Here the CDR3 DNA reads TGTGCCAGCAGCTTTGACAGAGGGAGTGAAAAACTGTTTTTT. Amino acid sequence: CASSFDRGSEKLFF.

The gene calls are TRBV7-2 and TRBJ1-4; D unclear. Trimming removed 5 bases from V and 0 bases from J, with 10 bases in between. Germline assignment: CDR1 SGHTA and CDR2 FQGNSA. The CDR3 contains 15 residues. CDR3 sequence (DNA): TGTGCCAGCAGCACTTCAGGTGCAACTAATGAAAAACTGTTTTTT. Translation gives CASSTSGATNEKLFF.

This rearrangement joins TRBV29-1 to TRBJ1-1; D ambiguous. This CDR3 is 12 amino acids long. Trimming stripped 7 bases from V and 3 bases from J, with 12 bases between. Germline CDR1 SQVTM, CDR2 ANQGSEA. CDR3 in DNA: TGCAGCGCCCAAATCACCTACACTGAAGCTTTCTTT. Translated: CSAQITYTEAFF. Full variable domain (outside the CDR3, taken from reference TRBV29-1 and TRBJ1-1): SAVISQKPSRDICQRGTSLTIQCQVDSQVTMMFWYRQQPGQSLTLIATANQGSEATYESGFVIDKFPISRPNLTFSTLTVSNMSPEDSSIYLCSAQITYTEAFFGQGTRLTVV.

V and J are TRBV2 and TRBJ1-6; 10 bases align to TRBD1. Germline values: CDR1 SNHLY, CDR2 FYNNEI. CDR3 length: 16 amino acids. The junction had 11 bases not matched to a gene; V was cut back by 5 bases and J by 10 bases. CDR3 loop: CASSTELDRGQSPLHF. CDR3 in DNA: TGTGCCAGCAGTACAGAACTTGACAGGGGGCAATCACCCCTCCACTTT. Looking up the rest from reference TRBV2 and TRBJ1-6 gives the full variable domain: EPEVTQTPSHQVTQMGQEVILRCVPISNHLYFYWYRQILGQKVEFLVSFYNNEISEKSEIFDDQFSVERPDGSNFTLKIRSTKLEDSAMYFCASSTELDRGQSPLHFGNGTRLTVT.

V usage is TRBV6-5 and J usage is TRBJ1-3; tentatively, D is TRBD1 (6 bases). From germline, CDR1 is MNHEY and CDR2 SVGAGI. The length of the CDR3 is 16 residues. V lost 6 bases, J lost 0 bases, and 15 bases lay in between. In nucleotides, the CDR3 is TGTGCCAGCAGCTACGGGACATTGGTCTCTGGAAACACCATATATTTT. It yields the protein CASSYGTLVSGNTIYF.

This clone appeared a few times. V gene TRBV5-1 combines with J gene TRBJ2-5; 7 bases match TRBD2. Trimming removed 1 base from V and 5 bases from J; junction bases left unmatched: 8. This CDR3 spans 15 amino acids. Per the germline V gene, CDR1 is SGHRS and CDR2 is YFSETQ. The CDR3 loop is CASSLTPGTMETQYF. The CDR3 region has the DNA TGCGCCAGCAGCTTGACGCCAGGGACTATGGAGACCCAGTACTTC.

V and J are TRBV18 and TRBJ2-3; possible D gene TRBD2, 6 bases. This CDR3 is built from 15 residues. Between the trimmed V and J ends, which lost 2 bases and 6 bases, there was a span of 15 bases. Germline assignment: CDR1 KGHSH and CDR2 LQKENI. The CDR3: CASSPGGGLSDTQYF. The CDR3 DNA follows: TGTGCCAGCTCACCAGGGGGAGGCTTATCGGATACGCAGTATTTT.

This rearrangement joins TRBV27 to TRBJ2-2; D ambiguous. This CDR3 region has 13 residues. The ends were cut back, 6 bases at V and 7 bases at J, with 12 bases in the middle. The germline gives CDR1 MNHEY, CDR2 SMNVEV (reference sequence). CDR3 amino acids: CASSQPSFGELFF. CDR3 DNA sequence: TGTGCCAGCAGCCAACCCAGTTTCGGGGAGCTGTTTTTT.

The V and J genes are TRBV28 and TRBJ1-1; D might be TRBD1 (5 bases). The V and J ends lost 7 bases and 0 bases respectively, with 9 bases between them. Germline-derived CDR1 and CDR2 are MDHEN and SYDVKM. The length of the CDR3 is 13 residues. CDR3 region: CASTNRLNTEAFF. CDR3 sequence (DNA): TGTGCCAGCACAAACAGGCTGAACACTGAAGCTTTCTTT. The full variable domain, in which reference TRBV28 and TRBJ1-1 provide the parts outside the CDR3, is DVKVTQSSRYLVKRTGEKVFLECVQDMDHENMFWYRQDPGLGLRLIYFSYDVKMKEKGDIPEGYSVSREKKERFSLILESASTNQTSMYLCASTNRLNTEAFFGQGTRLTVV.

This chain connects TRBV28 to TRBJ1-5; D not resolved. This CDR3 has 11 amino acids. The V end lost 6 bases, the J end lost 9 bases, and 9 bases lay between the germline ends. CDR1 is MDHEN, CDR2 SYDVKM, per germline. Here the CDR3 reads CASRSYAPQHF. CDR3 nucleotide sequence: TGTGCCAGCAGGAGCTATGCGCCCCAGCATTTT.